This T cell receptor (beta chain) comes out of a study of identical twins. TCRdb fed the 5' RACE reads into MiXCR, producing one record per CDR3 protein. The repertoire has approximately 190,000 distinct CDR3 sequences, about a sixth of them found once; the top ten carry 35% to 50%. Only healthy Caucasians were included as donors. This clonotype appeared a few times. One junction end does not reproduce the germline sequence, and a read error may be involved. The CDR3 has 12 residues. Germline lookup yields CDR1 SGHRS and CDR2 YFSETQ. These same records also appear under a second study, on T cells expressing NK-cell markers.

This chain uses TRBV5-1 with TRBJ2-1; either TRBD1 or TRBD2 may supply D (5 bases each). The receptor was isolated from a young woman in good health. Sequenced input: CD8+ T cells sorted from blood. The CDR3 DNA reads as TGCGCCAGCAGCGACCGGGACCCCATTTGGGTCTTC. It specifies CASSDRDPIWVF. Looking up the rest from reference TRBV5-1 and TRBJ2-1 gives the full variable domain: KAGVTQTPRYLIKTRGQQVTLSCSPISGHRSVSWYQQTPGQGLQFLFEYFSETQRNKGNFPGRFSGRQFSNSRSEMNVSTLELGDSALYLCASSDRDPIWVFGPGTRLTVL.